Following are 25 T cell receptor beta chains from one sample sequenced in a study of CD8 T cells in Susac syndrome. Reverse transcription of roughly 0.5 to 1 ug RNA used random hexamers. TCRdb re-called the immunoSEQ multiplex PCR reads with MiXCR, one entry per CDR3 protein. The sample includes about 150,000 distinct CDR3 sequences, 85% to 95% of them seen just once. The sample comprised CD4+ T cells from PBMCs. The receptor set was obtained from a human donor with Susac syndrome.

The V call is TRBV11-2, the J call TRBJ2-4, with D perhaps given as TRBD1 or TRBD2 (6 bases each). V lost 1 base and J 9 bases, leaving 16 bases between the germline ends. The CDR3 sequence is 15 residues long. CDR1 is SGHAT and CDR2 is FQNNGV in the germline V gene. CDR3 sequence (DNA): TGTGCCAGCAGCTTAGTGGAGGGCCCCAGGGGCATTCAGTACTTC. Translated: CASSLVEGPRGIQYF. Full variable domain (rest looked up from reference TRBV11-2 and TRBJ2-4): EAGVAQSPRYKIIEKRQSVAFWCNPISGHATLYWYQQILGQGPKLLIQFQNNGVVDDSQLPKDRFSAERLKGVDSTLKIQPAKLEDSAVYLCASSLVEGPRGIQYFGAGTRLSVL.

The CDR3 reads CASIGWADTQYF. DNA of the CDR3: TGTGCCAGCATCGGGTGGGCGGATACGCAGTATTTT. This chain links TRBV2 with TRBJ2-3; D gene unclear. The V end was cut by 7 bases, the J end by 6 bases, with 11 bases between. Germline CDR1 is SNHLY and CDR2 is FYNNEI. The CDR3 is made up of 12 amino acids.

V is TRBV28 and J is TRBJ1-1; the D is unclear. CDR1 is MDHEN and CDR2 is SYDVKM in the germline V gene. This CDR3 contains 13 residues. Trimming cost V 2 bases and J 3 bases, with 7 bases left between them. In nucleotides, the CDR3 is TGTGCCAGCAGTTTAAACCTGGACACTGAAGCTTTCTTT. Its protein product is CASSLNLDTEAFF.

This clonotype was picked up a small number of times. CDR3 residues: CSASGRGNEKLFF. The CDR3 region has the DNA TGCAGTGCTTCTGGACGGGGTAATGAAAAACTGTTTTTT. The V and J genes are TRBV20-1 and TRBJ1-4, with unresolved D. The germline gives CDR1 DFQATT, CDR2 SNEGSKA (reference sequence). V dropped 5 bases and J dropped 4 bases, with 11 bases sitting between them. The CDR3 is 13 amino acids.

The rearrangement links TRBV3-1 to TRBJ2-7; TRBD1 matches at 9 bases. V shed 4 bases, J shed 4 bases, and the junction held 5 bases outside the gene matches. Germline V gene data show CDR1 as LGHDT and CDR2 as YNNKEL (reference sequence). The CDR3 is 14 residues long. The CDR3, as DNA: TGTGCCAGCAGCCCTCGGGACAGGGAATACGAGCAGTACTTC. This translates into CASSPRDREYEQYF.

V gene TRBV7-9 combines with J gene TRBJ1-5; 7 nucleotides line up with TRBD1. Germline loops: CDR1 SEHNR, CDR2 FQNEAQ (reference sequence). The CDR3 runs to 17 residues. J gave up 4 bases and V 3 bases, and 12 bases lay outside the gene matches. The CDR3 region is CASSFTGDLSRNQPQHF. DNA for the CDR3: TGTGCCAGCAGCTTCACAGGGGACCTTAGCAGGAATCAGCCCCAGCATTTT. The whole variable domain, remainder taken from reference TRBV7-9 and TRBJ1-5, is DTGVSQNPRHKITKRGQNVTFRCDPISEHNRLYWYRQTLGQGPEFLTYFQNEAQLEKSRLLSDRFSAERPKGSFSTLEIQRTEQGDSAMYLCASSFTGDLSRNQPQHFGDGTRLSIL.

This chain connects TRBV7-2 to TRBJ2-5, with 7 bases aligning to TRBD1. Germline V lookup: CDR1 SGHTA, CDR2 FQGNSA. The junction had 2 bases not matched to a gene; V was cut back by 0 bases and J by 1 base. The CDR3 spans 15 residues. This CDR3 reads CASSLARQGQETQYF. The CDR3 nucleotides are TGTGCCAGCAGCTTAGCACGACAGGGCCAAGAGACCCAGTACTTC.

CDR3 coding DNA: TGTGCCAGCAGCCGGCGGGGGAGCCTGCGAGATACGCAGTATTTT. Amino acids: CASSRRGSLRDTQYF. The chain couples TRBV21-1 to TRBJ2-3; the D segment call TRBD1 is taken from the table without a DNA check. TRBV21-1 counts as a pseudogene. The CDR3 spans 15 residues.

The V gene is TRBV20-1, the J gene TRBJ2-7, with a possible D match to TRBD2 (6 bases). The V end lost 0 bases, the J end lost 6 bases, and 18 bases lay between the germline ends. The CDR3 sequence is 15 residues long. Germline CDR1 reads DFQATT; CDR2 reads SNEGSKA (reference sequence). CDR3 sequence (DNA): TGCAGTGCTAGAGATCAAGGGAGGTCGGGGCTCGAGCAGTACTTC. Amino acid sequence: CSARDQGRSGLEQYF.

This chain uses TRBV15 with TRBJ2-3; D gene unclear. Germline V gene sequence: CDR1 LNHNV, CDR2 YYDKDF (reference sequence). There are 14 residues in the CDR3. V gave up 2 bases and J gave up 0 bases, with 6 bases separating them. The CDR3 is CATSRTVSTDTQYF. The CDR3 DNA is TGTGCCACCAGCAGAACAGTTAGCACAGATACGCAGTATTTT.

This clonotype was seen only once. The chain combines TRBV7-2 with TRBJ1-2; 7 bases are a match to TRBD1. The CDR3 sequence is 14 residues long. Trimming removed 3 bases from V and 3 bases from J; junction bases left unmatched: 4. The germline gives CDR1 SGHTA, CDR2 FQGNSA. The CDR3 DNA reads TGTGCCAGCAGCTTGGGGACAGCGTACTATGGCTACACCTTC. It specifies CASSLGTAYYGYTF.

The gene calls are TRBV29-1 and TRBJ1-2; maybe TRBD1 (6 bases). The CDR3 extends over 14 amino acids. Germline CDR1 is SQVTM and CDR2 is ANQGSEA. Trimming stripped 8 bases from V and 2 bases from J, with 18 bases between. The CDR3 bases are TGCAGCACTCAGGCTGGGGGCTCGAACTATGGCTACACCTTC. This encodes CSTQAGGSNYGYTF.

V gene TRBV20-1 combines with J gene TRBJ2-7; D remains unclear. V dropped 0 bases and J dropped 3 bases, with 6 bases sitting between them. Per germline, CDR1 DFQATT and CDR2 SNEGSKA (reference sequence). This CDR3 is 12 amino acids long. The CDR3 nucleotides are TGCAGTGCTAGAGACAGATACTACGAGCAGTACTTC. Translation gives CSARDRYYEQYF.

The chain couples TRBV23-1 to TRBJ1-2; possible D gene TRBD1, 6 bases. TRBV23-1 is an open reading frame, and its role is uncertain. CDR3 length: 17 amino acids. V shed 2 bases and J shed 4 bases, with 20 bases lying between them. For the CDR3, the DNA is TGCGCCAGCAGTCAAAAGGTAGGAGGTCAGGGGATCTATGGCTACACCTTC. Encoded protein: CASSQKVGGQGIYGYTF.

The chain is built from TRBV20-1 and TRBJ2-4; 7 bases fit TRBD1. The CDR3 extends over 13 amino acids. V lost 0 bases and J lost 7; bases outside the gene matches: 3. Germline values: CDR1 DFQATT, CDR2 SNEGSKA (reference sequence). The CDR3 region has the DNA TGCAGTGCTAGAGACCAGGGACAGAACATTCAGTACTTC. It codes for CSARDQGQNIQYF.

The chain carries TRBV29-1 and TRBJ2-1; D is ambiguous. The CDR3 extends over 11 amino acids. V was trimmed by 4 bases and J by 3 bases, leaving 4 bases between them. Germline CDR1 is SQVTM and CDR2 is ANQGSEA. The CDR3: CSVAHYNEQFF. The DNA for the CDR3 is TGCAGCGTTGCCCACTACAATGAGCAGTTCTTC.

This clonotype was detected once. The chain employs TRBV19 and TRBJ1-5; possible D gene TRBD1, 6 bases. This CDR3 comprises 14 residues. V lost 2 bases and J 1 base, leaving 6 bases between the germline ends. The germline CDR1 and CDR2 sequences are LNHDA and SQIVND (reference sequence). The CDR3 DNA follows: TGTGCCAGTAGTATACAGGGGAGCAATCAGCCCCAGCATTTT. Amino acids: CASSIQGSNQPQHF. Full variable domain (outside the CDR3, taken from reference TRBV19 and TRBJ1-5): DGGITQSPKYLFRKEGQNVTLSCEQNLNHDAMYWYRQDPGQGLRLIYYSQIVNDFQKGDIAEGYSVSREKKESFPLTVTSAQKNPTAFYLCASSIQGSNQPQHFGDGTRLSIL.

This chain connects TRBV6-2 or TRBV6-3 to TRBJ2-4; 7 bases are shared with TRBD1. V shed 7 bases, J shed 2 bases, and the junction held 2 bases outside the gene matches. From germline, CDR1 is MNHEY and CDR2 SVGEGT. The CDR3 loop spans 13 amino acids. The CDR3 region is CASKGGTKNIQYF. In DNA, the CDR3 is TGTGCCAGCAAAGGGGGCACCAAAAACATTCAGTACTTC.

This clonotype has just one count. The rearrangement links TRBV5-1 to TRBJ2-5, with D possibly TRBD2 on 6 matching bases. In germline, CDR1 is SGHRS, CDR2 YFSETQ. The CDR3 extends over 11 amino acids. The V end was cut by 7 bases, the J end by 4 bases, with 8 bases between. CDR3 nucleotide sequence: TGCGCCAGCCTCGGGGGAGAGACCCAGTACTTC. It yields the protein CASLGGETQYF.

V usage is TRBV27 and J usage is TRBJ2-3, with TRBD1 identical over 7 bases. J gave up 2 bases and V 0 bases, and 5 bases lay outside the gene matches. CDR1 MNHEY and CDR2 SMNVEV come from the germline V gene (reference sequence). This CDR3 spans 16 amino acids. CDR3 amino acids: CASSLSMTGYTDTQYF. In DNA form, the CDR3 reads TGTGCCAGCAGTTTATCGATGACAGGGTACACAGATACGCAGTATTTT.

The table lists this clonotype with a count of one. This sequence joins TRBV29-1 and TRBJ2-3; TRBD2 matches 9 bases. The V gene's germline CDR1 is SQVTM and CDR2 ANQGSEA. The ends lost 6 bases at V and 6 bases at J; junction bases unmatched: 10. The CDR3 covers 14 residues. The CDR3, as DNA: TGCAGCGTGAGAAGGAGCGGGGGGCTTGATACGCAGTATTTT. Translating gives CSVRRSGGLDTQYF.

The genes are TRBV20-1 and TRBJ2-1; 8 bases agree with TRBD1. This CDR3 comprises 13 residues. The V and J ends lost 0 bases and 12 bases, in that order; junction bases with no gene match: 7. The germline CDR1 and CDR2 sequences are DFQATT and SNEGSKA (reference sequence). CDR3 DNA sequence: TGCAGTGCTAGAGATCCGCGAGGACAGGGGCAGTTCTTC. It codes for CSARDPRGQGQFF.

V gene TRBV9 combines with J gene TRBJ2-1; D remains ambiguous. This CDR3 comprises 15 residues. Trimming stripped 0 bases from V and 0 bases from J, with 7 bases between. CDR1 is SGDLS, CDR2 YYNGEE, per germline. CDR3 coding DNA: TGTGCCAGCAGCGTAGCCCAGCTCTCCTACAATGAGCAGTTCTTC. Amino acids: CASSVAQLSYNEQFF.

The chain is built from TRBV5-4 and TRBJ2-7, with a tentative D call TRBD2 (6 bases). In germline, CDR1 is SGHNT, CDR2 YYREEE (reference sequence). The germline V and J ends were trimmed by 0 bases and 5 bases, with 15 bases remaining between them. This CDR3 spans 15 amino acids. Here the CDR3 DNA reads TGTGCCAGCAGCTTGGCCGGGACTGCCCCCCACGAGCAGTACTTC. Its translation: CASSLAGTAPHEQYF.

This clonotype has a single count. The chain combines TRBV20-1 with TRBJ1-2; D might be TRBD1 (5 bases). CDR3 size: 13 residues. Germline CDR1 and CDR2: DFQATT and SNEGSKA (reference sequence). V lost 3 bases and J 8 bases, leaving 16 bases between the germline ends. The DNA for the CDR3 is TGCAGTGCTAGCGATCAGGGCACTCAAGGCTACACCTTC. This gives the protein CSASDQGTQGYTF.